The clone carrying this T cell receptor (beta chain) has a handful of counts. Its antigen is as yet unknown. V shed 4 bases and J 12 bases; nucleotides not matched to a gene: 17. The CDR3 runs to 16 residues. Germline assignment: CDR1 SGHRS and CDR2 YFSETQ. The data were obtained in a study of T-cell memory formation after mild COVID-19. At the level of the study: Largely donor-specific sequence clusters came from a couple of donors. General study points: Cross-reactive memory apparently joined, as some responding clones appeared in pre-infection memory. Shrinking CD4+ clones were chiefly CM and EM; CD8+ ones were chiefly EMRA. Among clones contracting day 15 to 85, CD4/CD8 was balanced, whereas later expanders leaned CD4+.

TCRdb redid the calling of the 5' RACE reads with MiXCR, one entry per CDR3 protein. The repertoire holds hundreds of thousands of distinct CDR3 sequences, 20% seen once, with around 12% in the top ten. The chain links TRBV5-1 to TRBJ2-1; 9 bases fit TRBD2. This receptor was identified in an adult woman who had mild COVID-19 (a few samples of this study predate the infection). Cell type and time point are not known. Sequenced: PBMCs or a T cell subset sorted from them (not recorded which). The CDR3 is CASSGTKSGLALAQFF. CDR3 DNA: TGCGCCAGCAGCGGAACCAAAAGCGGACTAGCGCTCGCGCAGTTCTTC.